The 21 T cell receptor beta chains reported below all come from one sample, sequenced in a study of TIL therapy for anti-PD-1-resistant metastatic lung cancer. Sequencing used immunoSEQ v3. This table comes from immunoSEQ multiplex PCR, and its TCRdb copy is limited to in-frame clones, with some not included. The sample holds approximately 40,000 clones, around 70% seen once. Time point here: pre-treatment sample, taken before nivolumab and TIL therapy. The sequencing here drew on blood, taken at baseline. These receptors all stem from a person aged 25-79 years with non-small cell lung cancer.

J is TRBJ2-6 and V is TRBV5-4, with D possibly being TRBD1 or TRBD2 (5 bases each). V lost 4 bases and J 0 bases, leaving 11 bases between the germline ends. The CDR3 loop spans 16 amino acids. The V gene's germline CDR1 is SGHNT and CDR2 YYREEE (reference sequence). CDR3 in DNA: TGTGCCAGCAGCCCGGGACCGTCCTCTGGGGCCAACGTCCTGACTTTC. Translated, it gives CASSPGPSSGANVLTF.

This clone occurred once. The V and J genes are TRBV9 and TRBJ2-2, with D perhaps being TRBD1 or TRBD2 (6 bases each). The V gene lost 0 bases and the J gene lost 6 bases, with 12 bases spanning the gap. This CDR3 spans 15 amino acids. Germline V gene sequence: CDR1 SGDLS, CDR2 YYNGEE. CDR3 sequence (DNA): TGTGCCAGCAGCGTAGCGGGGGCCGGGTCCGGGGAGCTGTTTTTT. Translated, it gives CASSVAGAGSGELFF.

V usage is TRBV10-2 and J usage is TRBJ2-2; D might be TRBD1 (6 bases). The germline CDR1 and CDR2 sequences are WSHSY and SAAADI. The CDR3 has 15 residues. V was cut by 3 bases and J by 4 bases, with 12 bases left in between. The CDR3 here is CASSEQGGVTGELFF. CDR3 nucleotides: TGCGCCAGCAGTGAACAGGGTGGGGTCACCGGGGAGCTGTTTTTT.

This clone appeared once. The chain has TRBV7-2 and TRBJ2-7; D remains unclear. CDR1 and CDR2 (germline): SGHTA, FQGNSA. The CDR3 runs to 12 residues. The germline V and J ends were trimmed by 3 bases and 6 bases, with 9 bases remaining between them. This chain's CDR3 is CASSFQSFEQYF. The CDR3 DNA follows: TGTGCCAGCAGCTTTCAATCATTCGAGCAGTACTTC.

This clone appeared a few times. The chain recombines TRBV7-3 with TRBJ2-2, with TRBD2 matching 7 bases. J was trimmed by 4 bases and V by 0 bases; bases with no gene match: 11. The length of the CDR3 is 18 residues. In germline, CDR1 is SGHTA, CDR2 FQGTGA. The CDR3 DNA follows: TGTGCCAGCAGCTTAACGGCCAGCGGGGCGCTTCCCACCGGGGAGCTGTTTTTT. As protein: CASSLTASGALPTGELFF.

The chain uses TRBV10-3 and TRBJ2-3; 9 bases agree with TRBD2. With V trimmed by 2 bases and J by 0 bases, 0 bases remained unmatched. Looked up from germline, CDR1 is ENHRY and CDR2 is SYGVKD. This CDR3 has 15 residues. In nucleotides, the CDR3 is TGTGCCATCAGTGAGACTAGCGGGAGCACAGATACGCAGTATTTT. Amino acid sequence: CAISETSGSTDTQYF.

A few counts support this clone. V usage is TRBV2 and J usage is TRBJ1-1, with D maybe TRBD1 (6 bases). This CDR3 contains 13 residues. The V end lost 10 bases, the J end lost 1 base, and 13 bases lay between the germline ends. Germline V gene data show CDR1 as SNHLY and CDR2 as FYNNEI. CDR3 DNA: TGTGCCACACTCCGGGACAAGAACACTGAAGCTTTCTTT. Its translation is CATLRDKNTEAFF.

The chain recombines TRBV28 with TRBJ2-7, with 7 bases aligning to TRBD1. The CDR3 has 15 amino acids. The germline gives CDR1 MDHEN, CDR2 SYDVKM. Trimming took 7 bases from V and 0 from J; bases not matched to a gene: 9. CDR3 in amino acids: CASTLKDRNSYEQYF. In DNA form, the CDR3 reads TGTGCCAGCACTCTAAAGGACAGGAACTCCTACGAGCAGTACTTC.

This sequence joins TRBV5-1 and TRBJ2-2; the D gene is possibly TRBD2 (5 bases). The CDR3 totals 15 residues. The V end was cut by 4 bases, the J end by 9 bases, with 19 bases between. The germline gives CDR1 SGHRS, CDR2 YFSETQ. The DNA of the CDR3 is TGCGCCAGCAGCCCGCCCCCGGCGGGCAGGTGGGAGCTGTTTTTT. Its translation is CASSPPPAGRWELFF.

This sequence joins TRBV9 and TRBJ2-6, with D unresolved. Trimming shortened V by 2 bases and J by 1 base, and 7 bases separated the two germline ends. This CDR3 has 15 residues. Per the germline V gene, CDR1 is SGDLS and CDR2 is YYNGEE. CDR3 sequence reads: CASSVPKSGANVLTF. In nucleotides, the CDR3 is TGTGCCAGCAGCGTTCCCAAATCTGGGGCCAACGTCCTGACTTTC.

V is TRBV29-1 and J is TRBJ2-3; 7 nucleotides match TRBD2. The CDR3 sequence is 14 residues long. Germline lookup yields CDR1 SQVTM and CDR2 ANQGSEA. The V segment lost 1 base and the J segment 1 base; nucleotides outside the gene matches: 2. This CDR3 reads CSVEVGGGTDTQYF. CDR3 nucleotide sequence: TGCAGCGTTGAAGTGGGGGGGGGCACAGATACGCAGTATTTT.

This clone appeared a few times. V usage is TRBV19 and J usage is TRBJ1-1; tentative D call: TRBD1 (5 bases). CDR3 length: 11 amino acids. V lost 3 bases, J lost 11 bases, and 10 bases lay in between. CDR1 and CDR2 (germline): LNHDA, SQIVND (reference sequence). DNA of the CDR3: TGTGCCAGTAGTATTTCAGGGTTGGCTTTCTTT. Residues: CASSISGLAFF.

The V and J genes are TRBV23-1 and TRBJ2-7; no definite D call. TRBV23-1 carries the ORF label, with uncertain function. V dropped 2 bases and J dropped 3 bases, with 5 bases sitting between them. This CDR3 is 12 amino acids long. CDR3 nucleotides: TGCGCCAGCAGTCAACCCTACTACGAGCAGTACTTC. Translating gives CASSQPYYEQYF.

This clone was seen only a few times. This chain joins TRBV29-1 and TRBJ2-2; D not certain. Germline V gene data show CDR1 as SQVTM and CDR2 as ANQGSEA. V was pared by 5 bases and J by 8 bases, with 9 bases between. The CDR3 extends over 11 amino acids. The CDR3 here is CSVPVGGELFF. The CDR3 DNA follows: TGCAGCGTTCCTGTGGGAGGGGAGCTGTTTTTT.

V usage is TRBV9 and J usage is TRBJ1-1, with TRBD1 identical over 8 bases. Germline lookup yields CDR1 SGDLS and CDR2 YYNGEE. The V and J ends lost 3 bases and 4 bases, in that order; junction bases with no gene match: 8. The CDR3 spans 15 residues. The CDR3 DNA is TGTGCCAGCAGCGCGGGGGGACAGGCCTTCACTGAAGCTTTCTTT. This sequence encodes CASSAGGQAFTEAFF.

A note on this clone: Compared with germline, one end of the junction differs, possibly owing to a read error. The V and J genes are TRBV10-3 and TRBJ1-1; TRBD1 might be the D (5 bases). Germline CDR1 ENHRY, CDR2 SYGVKD. The CDR3 is made up of 10 amino acids. CDR3 sequence reads: CAPRSRAPLF. The CDR3 DNA reads TGTGCCCCTCGCTCCAGGGCACCCCTCTTT.

The genes are TRBV19 and TRBJ2-1; TRBD2 agrees at 15 bases. The CDR3 sequence is 18 residues long. Per the germline V gene, CDR1 is LNHDA and CDR2 is SQIVND (reference sequence). V gave up 2 bases and J gave up 2 bases; unmatched junction bases: 4. This CDR3 reads CASSIMGLAGGPYNEQFF. As DNA, the CDR3 is TGTGCCAGTAGTATAATGGGACTAGCGGGGGGACCCTACAATGAGCAGTTCTTC.

V and J are TRBV7-8 and TRBJ2-2, with TRBD2 matching over 11 bases. The CDR3 sequence is 15 residues long. After removal of 5 bases from V and 6 bases from J, the junction contained 5 bases not matched to a gene. Germline lookup yields CDR1 SGHVS and CDR2 FQNEAQ. CDR3 sequence: CASSDSGGAAGELFF. DNA for the CDR3: TGTGCCAGCAGCGATAGCGGGGGGGCGGCCGGGGAGCTGTTTTTT.

This chain joins TRBV21-1 and TRBJ1-5; the table calls TRBD1, which could not be checked here. TRBV21-1 is designated a pseudogene. The CDR3 extends over 15 amino acids. CDR3 sequence (DNA): TGTGCCAGCAGCATGACAGGGGATGGCAATCAGCCCCAGCATTTT. It yields the protein CASSMTGDGNQPQHF.

This clone was found a few times. The CDR3 loop reads CASNHFQETQYF. The CDR3, as DNA: TGTGCCAGCAACCATTTTCAAGAGACCCAGTACTTC. The chain links TRBV7-9 to TRBJ2-5; D is unclear. Trimming took 7 bases from V and 2 from J, leaving 8 bases between them. Germline V gene lookup returns CDR1 SEHNR and CDR2 FQNEAQ (reference sequence). This CDR3 is 12 amino acids long.

The chain links TRBV27 to TRBJ2-3; 10 bases align to TRBD1. Germline values: CDR1 MNHEY, CDR2 SMNVEV (reference sequence). J was trimmed by 3 bases and V by 2 bases; bases with no gene match: 5. The CDR3 is made up of 16 amino acids. CDR3 amino acids: CASSLGWDRGTDTQYF. CDR3 in DNA: TGTGCCAGCAGTTTAGGATGGGACAGGGGAACAGATACGCAGTATTTT.